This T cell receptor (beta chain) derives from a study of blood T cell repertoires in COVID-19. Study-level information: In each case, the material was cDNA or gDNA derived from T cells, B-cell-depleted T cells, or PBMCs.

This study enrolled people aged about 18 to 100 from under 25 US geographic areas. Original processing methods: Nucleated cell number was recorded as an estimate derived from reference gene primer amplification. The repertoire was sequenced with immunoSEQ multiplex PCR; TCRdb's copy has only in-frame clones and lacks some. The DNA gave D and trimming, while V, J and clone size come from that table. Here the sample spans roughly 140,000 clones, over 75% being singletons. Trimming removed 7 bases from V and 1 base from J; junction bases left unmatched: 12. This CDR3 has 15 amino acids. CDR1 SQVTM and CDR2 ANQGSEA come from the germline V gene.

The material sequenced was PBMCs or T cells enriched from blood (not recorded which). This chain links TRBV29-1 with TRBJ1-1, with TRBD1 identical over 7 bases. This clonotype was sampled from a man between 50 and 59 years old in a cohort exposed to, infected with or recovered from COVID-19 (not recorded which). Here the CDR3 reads CSAAETGARNTEAFF. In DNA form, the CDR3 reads TGCAGCGCCGCGGAAACAGGGGCCAGGAACACTGAAGCTTTCTTT.